This TCR beta chain was recorded in a study of T cells in Graves' hyperthyroidism and ophthalmopathy. Study conclusions and caveats: Most expanded thyroid clonotypes above 0.001 also appeared in blood.

Amplified TCR beta CDR3 regions came from RNA transcripts. With the HTBI primer set, the TCR CDR3 went through a first round of RT-PCR. TCRdb re-called the multiplex PCR reads through MiXCR, storing one row per CDR3 protein. The sample yields more than 550,000 distinct CDR3 sequences, about 18% seen once. Newly diagnosed patients aged 18 to 65 had hyperthyroidism of under 2 months' duration. For the diagnoses, clinical symptoms, serum thyroxine and TRAb, thyroid ultrasound and orbital computed tomography were used. About this clonotype itself: Antigen specificity is unknown. At one of its ends the junction is not consistent with the germline gene, which may arise from a read error.

This sequence originates from a man over 45 with Graves' hyperthyroidism. Sequenced: blood.

DNA for the CDR3: TGCACCAGCAGCTTGGCCGACGGGGTACCTTACTTC. Translation gives CTSSLADGVPYF. The chain links TRBV5-1 to TRBJ2-5, with a possible D match to TRBD2 (5 bases). In germline, CDR1 is SGHRS, CDR2 YFSETQ. The CDR3 sequence is 12 residues long.